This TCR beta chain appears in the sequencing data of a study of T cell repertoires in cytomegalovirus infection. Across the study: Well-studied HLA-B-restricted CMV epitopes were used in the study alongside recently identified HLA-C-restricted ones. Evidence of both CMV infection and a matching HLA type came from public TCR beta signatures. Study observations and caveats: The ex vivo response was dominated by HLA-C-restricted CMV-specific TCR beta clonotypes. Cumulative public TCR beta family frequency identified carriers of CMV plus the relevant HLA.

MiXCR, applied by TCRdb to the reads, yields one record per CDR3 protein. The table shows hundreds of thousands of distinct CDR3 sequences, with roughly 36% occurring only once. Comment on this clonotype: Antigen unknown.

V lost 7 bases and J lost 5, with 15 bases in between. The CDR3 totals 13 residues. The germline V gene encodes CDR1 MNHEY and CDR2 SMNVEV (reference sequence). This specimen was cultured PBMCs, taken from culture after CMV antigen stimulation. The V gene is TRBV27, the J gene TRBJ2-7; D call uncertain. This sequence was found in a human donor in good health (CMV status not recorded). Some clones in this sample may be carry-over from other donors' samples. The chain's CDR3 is CASKSRVADEQYF. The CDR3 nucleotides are TGTGCCAGCAAGTCCCGGGTGGCGGACGAGCAGTACTTC.